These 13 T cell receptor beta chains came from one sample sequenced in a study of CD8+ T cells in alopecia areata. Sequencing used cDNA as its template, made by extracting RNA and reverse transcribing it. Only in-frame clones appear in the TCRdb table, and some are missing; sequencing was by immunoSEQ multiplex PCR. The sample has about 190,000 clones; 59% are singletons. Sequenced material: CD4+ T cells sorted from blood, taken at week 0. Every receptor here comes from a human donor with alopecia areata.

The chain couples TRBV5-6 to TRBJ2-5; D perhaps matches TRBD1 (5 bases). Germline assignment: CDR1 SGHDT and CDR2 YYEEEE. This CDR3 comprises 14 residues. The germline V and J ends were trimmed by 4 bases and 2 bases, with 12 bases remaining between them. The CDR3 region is CASSGVGAQETQYF. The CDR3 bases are TGTGCCAGCAGCGGGGTTGGGGCGCAAGAGACCCAGTACTTC. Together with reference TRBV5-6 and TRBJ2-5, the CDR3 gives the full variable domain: DAGVTQSPTHLIKTRGQQVTLRCSPKSGHDTVSWYQQALGQGPQFIFQYYEEEERQRGNFPDRFSGHQFPNYSSELNVNALLLGDSALYLCASSGVGAQETQYFGPGTRLLVL.

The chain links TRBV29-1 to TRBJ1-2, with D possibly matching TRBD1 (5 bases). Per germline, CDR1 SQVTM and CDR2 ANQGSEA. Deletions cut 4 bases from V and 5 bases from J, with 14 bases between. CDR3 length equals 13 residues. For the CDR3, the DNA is TGCAGCGTTGGAGTTGGGGGAGAGTATGGCTACACCTTC. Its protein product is CSVGVGGEYGYTF.

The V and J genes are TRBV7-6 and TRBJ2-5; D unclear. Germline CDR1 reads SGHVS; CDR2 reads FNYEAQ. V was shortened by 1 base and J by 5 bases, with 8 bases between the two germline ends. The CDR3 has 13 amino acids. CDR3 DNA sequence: TGTGCCAGCAGCTTAGTAGTCAGGGAGACCCAGTACTTC. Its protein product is CASSLVVRETQYF.

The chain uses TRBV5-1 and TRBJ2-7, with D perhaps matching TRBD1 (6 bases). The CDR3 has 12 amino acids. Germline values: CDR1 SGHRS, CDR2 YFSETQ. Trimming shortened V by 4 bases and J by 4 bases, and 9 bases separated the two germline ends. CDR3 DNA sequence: TGCGCCAGCAGCCCGGACAGATACGAGCAGTACTTC. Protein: CASSPDRYEQYF.

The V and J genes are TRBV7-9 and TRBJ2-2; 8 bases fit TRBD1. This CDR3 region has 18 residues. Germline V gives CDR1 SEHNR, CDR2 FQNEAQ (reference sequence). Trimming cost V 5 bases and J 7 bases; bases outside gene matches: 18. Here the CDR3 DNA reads TGTGCCAGCAGCCTAAGATGGGTCCAGGGGGCGCAAAACGGGGAGCTGTTTTTT. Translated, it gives CASSLRWVQGAQNGELFF.

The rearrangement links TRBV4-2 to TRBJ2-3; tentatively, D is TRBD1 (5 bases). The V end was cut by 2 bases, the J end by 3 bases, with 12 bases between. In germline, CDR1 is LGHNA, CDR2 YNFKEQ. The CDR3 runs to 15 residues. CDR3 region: CASSQHNPGTDTQYF. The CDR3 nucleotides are TGTGCCAGCAGCCAACATAACCCAGGGACAGATACGCAGTATTTT.

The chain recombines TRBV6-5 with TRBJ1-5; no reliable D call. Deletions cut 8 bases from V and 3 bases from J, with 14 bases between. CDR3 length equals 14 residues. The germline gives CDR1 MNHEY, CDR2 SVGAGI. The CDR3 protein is CASRPGIDNQPQHF. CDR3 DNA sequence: TGTGCCAGCCGTCCTGGGATCGACAATCAGCCCCAGCATTTT.

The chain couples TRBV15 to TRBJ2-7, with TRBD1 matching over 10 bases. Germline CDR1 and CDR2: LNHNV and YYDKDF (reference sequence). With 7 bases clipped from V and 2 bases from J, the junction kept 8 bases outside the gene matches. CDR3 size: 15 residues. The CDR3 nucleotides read TGTGCCACCAAGGGGGACAGGGGAGGAACCTACGAGCAGTACTTC. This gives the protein CATKGDRGGTYEQYF.

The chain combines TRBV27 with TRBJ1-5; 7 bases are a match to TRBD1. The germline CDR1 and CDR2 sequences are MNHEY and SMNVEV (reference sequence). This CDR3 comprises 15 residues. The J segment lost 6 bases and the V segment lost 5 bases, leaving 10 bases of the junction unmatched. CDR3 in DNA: TGTGCCAGCAGTCCCGACAGGGAGATTGGTCAGCCCCAGCATTTT. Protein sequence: CASSPDREIGQPQHF.

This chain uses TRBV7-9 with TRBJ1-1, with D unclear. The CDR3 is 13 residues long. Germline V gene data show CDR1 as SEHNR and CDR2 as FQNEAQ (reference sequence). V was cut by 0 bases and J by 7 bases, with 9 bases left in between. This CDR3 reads CASSLAATDEAFF. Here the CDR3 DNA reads TGTGCCAGCAGCTTAGCTGCAACCGATGAAGCTTTCTTT.

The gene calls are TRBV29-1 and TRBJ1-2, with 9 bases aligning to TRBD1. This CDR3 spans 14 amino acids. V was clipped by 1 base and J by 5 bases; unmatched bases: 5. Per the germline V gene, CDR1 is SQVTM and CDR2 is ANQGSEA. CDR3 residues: CSVEVGQGIYGYTF. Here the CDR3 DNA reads TGCAGCGTTGAAGTGGGACAGGGCATTTATGGCTACACCTTC. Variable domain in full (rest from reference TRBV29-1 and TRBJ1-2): SAVISQKPSRDICQRGTSLTIQCQVDSQVTMMFWYRQQPGQSLTLIATANQGSEATYESGFVIDKFPISRPNLTFSTLTVSNMSPEDSSIYLCSVEVGQGIYGYTFGSGTRLTVV.

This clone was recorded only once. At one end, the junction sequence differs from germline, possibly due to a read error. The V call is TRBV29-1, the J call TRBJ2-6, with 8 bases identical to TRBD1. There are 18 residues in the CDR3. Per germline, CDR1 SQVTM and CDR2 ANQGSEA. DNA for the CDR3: TGCAGCGTCGAAGAGAGGACAGGGCTCACCTCTGGGGCCAACGTCCTGACTTTC. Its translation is CSVEERTGLTSGANVLTF.

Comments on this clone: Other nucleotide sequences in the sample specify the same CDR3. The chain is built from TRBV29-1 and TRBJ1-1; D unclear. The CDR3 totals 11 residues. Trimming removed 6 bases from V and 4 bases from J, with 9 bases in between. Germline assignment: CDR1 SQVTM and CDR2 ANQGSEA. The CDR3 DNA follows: TGCAGCGTGGGGAGAGGCACTGAAGCTTTCTTT. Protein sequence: CSVGRGTEAFF.